The 21 T cell receptor beta chains given below trace back to one sample, sequenced in a study of Ad26.COV2.S vaccination and SARS-CoV-2 variants. Specified treatment: 19 received Ad26.COV2.S at low or high dose, single or two shots; 5 received placebo; per-sample allocation not given. Day 63 after the first vaccine or placebo injection was the time point for sampling. This table comes from immunoSEQ multiplex PCR, and its TCRdb copy is limited to in-frame clones, with some not included. The sample consists of hundreds of thousands of clones, about 88% of them appearing once. The starting material was peripheral blood, obtained in a trial of Ad26.COV2.S vaccine versus placebo. These receptors were obtained from a person aged 18 to 59 who received the Ad26.COV2.S COVID-19 vaccine or a placebo.

A few counts support this clone. The V and J genes are TRBV25-1 and TRBJ2-3, with 8 bases aligning to TRBD2. The CDR3 runs to 16 residues. V was pared by 6 bases and J by 5 bases, with 13 bases of the junction left unmatched. Germline V lookup: CDR1 MGHDK, CDR2 SYGVNS. Written as DNA, the CDR3 is TGTGCCAGCAGGGATCGGGGGGGCGCGGAACTAGATACGCAGTATTTT. Translated, it gives CASRDRGGAELDTQYF.

This clone has just a few counts. The genes are TRBV5-4 and TRBJ2-5, with 8 bases that match TRBD2. The V gene's germline CDR1 is SGHNT and CDR2 YYREEE (reference sequence). V shed 1 base, J shed 4 bases, and the junction held 3 bases outside the gene matches. This CDR3 contains 14 residues. The CDR3, as DNA: TGTGCCAGCAGCTTGCCGGGGGGGGCAGAGACCCAGTACTTC. Translated: CASSLPGGAETQYF. Using reference TRBV5-4 and TRBJ2-5 for the parts outside the CDR3, the full variable domain is ETGVTQSPTHLIKTRGQQVTLRCSSQSGHNTVSWYQQALGQGPQFIFQYYREEENGRGNFPPRFSGLQFPNYSSELNVNALELDDSALYLCASSLPGGAETQYFGPGTRLLVL.

V and J are TRBV10-3 and TRBJ2-2, with TRBD2 matching 13 bases. The CDR3 runs to 19 residues. Trimming at V came to 3 bases and at J to 3 bases, leaving 10 bases not matched to a gene. Germline lookup yields CDR1 ENHRY and CDR2 SYGVKD. Here the CDR3 reads CAISDITSGRAGDTGELFF. CDR3 DNA sequence: TGTGCCATCAGTGATATCACTAGCGGGAGGGCGGGTGACACCGGGGAGCTGTTTTTT.

The chain combines TRBV18 with TRBJ2-6; D is undetermined. Trimming stripped 0 bases from V and 4 bases from J, with 13 bases between. The CDR3 is 17 amino acids. CDR1 and CDR2 (germline): KGHSH, LQKENI. CDR3: CASSPPDGLRGANVLTF. The CDR3 DNA sequence: TGTGCCAGCTCACCACCAGACGGGCTTCGGGGGGCCAACGTCCTGACTTTC.

The rearrangement uses TRBV24-1 and TRBJ2-2; a weak D match, TRBD2 (6 bases). Trimming took 6 bases from V and 3 from J, leaving 13 bases between them. Germline loops: CDR1 KGHDR, CDR2 SFDVKD. This CDR3 has 15 amino acids. The CDR3 is CATSSSERDTGELFF. The CDR3 region has the DNA TGTGCCACCAGTTCTAGCGAGAGGGACACCGGGGAGCTGTTTTTT.

CDR3 amino acids: CASSRPGTDHGYEQYF. The CDR3 nucleotides are TGTGCCAGCAGCAGACCCGGGACGGACCACGGCTACGAGCAGTACTTC. This sequence joins TRBV7-9 and TRBJ2-7, with D perhaps given as TRBD1 or TRBD2 (5 bases each). V was pared by 5 bases and J by 3 bases, with 20 bases between. CDR1 is SEHNR, CDR2 FQNEAQ, per germline (reference sequence). The CDR3 contains 16 residues. The full variable domain, with the rest looked up from reference TRBV7-9 and TRBJ2-7, is DTGVSQNPRHKITKRGQNVTFRCDPISEHNRLYWYRQTLGQGPEFLTYFQNEAQLEKSRLLSDRFSAERPKGSFSTLEIQRTEQGDSAMYLCASSRPGTDHGYEQYFGPGTRLTVT.

This CDR3 is CASSQIGARGHGQYF. CDR3 nucleotides: TGTGCCAGCAGCCAAATTGGTGCGAGGGGGCACGGGCAGTACTTC. J is TRBJ2-7 and V is TRBV14, with 7 bases fitting TRBD1. Germline CDR1 is SGHDN and CDR2 is FVKESK. The junction had 13 bases not matched to a gene; V was cut back by 2 bases and J by 9 bases. This CDR3 spans 15 amino acids.

The gene calls are TRBV27 and TRBJ2-2; D is unresolved. V lost 6 bases to trimming and J lost 4 bases, with 18 bases between them. This CDR3 is 16 amino acids long. The germline gives CDR1 MNHEY, CDR2 SMNVEV (reference sequence). The CDR3 protein is CASSLGASLSTGELFF. In nucleotides, the CDR3 is TGTGCCAGCAGCCTCGGCGCCAGCCTAAGCACCGGGGAGCTGTTTTTT.

The rearrangement uses TRBV6-5 and TRBJ1-2; TRBD1 is a possible D gene (5 bases). Germline V CDR1 and CDR2: MNHEY, SVGAGI. The V end was cut by 5 bases, the J end by 0 bases, with 13 bases between. This CDR3 has 15 residues. This chain's CDR3 is CASSHPGTSNYGYTF. In DNA form, the CDR3 reads TGTGCCAGCAGTCATCCCGGGACGTCTAACTATGGCTACACCTTC.

The chain combines TRBV7-9 with TRBJ2-7, with D maybe TRBD1 (6 bases). V dropped 1 base and J dropped 1 base, with 11 bases sitting between them. The CDR3 length is 15 residues. CDR1 and CDR2 from the germline V gene are SEHNR and FQNEAQ (reference sequence). The CDR3 spells CASSLDWDKSYEQYF. In DNA, the CDR3 is TGTGCCAGCAGCTTAGACTGGGACAAATCCTACGAGCAGTACTTC.

The genes are TRBV6-5 and TRBJ2-7; D not resolved. Trimming shortened V by 6 bases and J by 5 bases, and 11 bases separated the two germline ends. Germline CDR1 is MNHEY and CDR2 is SVGAGI. The CDR3 is 12 residues long. Here the CDR3 DNA reads TGTGCCAGCAGGGTAGAATTTGACGAGCAGTACTTC. Translating it yields CASRVEFDEQYF.

The J gene is TRBJ1-3, the V gene TRBV6-5, with D possibly TRBD1 on 5 matching bases. Looked up from germline, CDR1 is MNHEY and CDR2 is SVGAGI. There are 15 residues in the CDR3. V lost 0 bases to trimming and J lost 2 bases, with 8 bases between them. CDR3 residues: CASSYSAGTGNTIYF. In DNA form, the CDR3 reads TGTGCCAGCAGTTACTCGGCAGGGACTGGAAACACCATATATTTT.

This rearrangement joins TRBV7-3 to TRBJ1-6; 7 bases fit TRBD1. Germline CDR1 is SGHTA and CDR2 is FQGTGA. Trimming removed 10 bases from V and 4 bases from J; junction bases left unmatched: 10. The CDR3 totals 15 residues. In DNA form, the CDR3 reads TGTGCCACCGCAGAAGGGGGCTCATATAATTCACCCCTCCACTTT. Translated, it gives CATAEGGSYNSPLHF.

The chain recombines TRBV4-3 with TRBJ1-3; 7 bases agree with TRBD1. This CDR3 has 16 amino acids. J gave up 0 bases and V 4 bases, and 6 bases lay outside the gene matches. Germline lookup yields CDR1 LGHNA and CDR2 YSLEER. The CDR3 coding sequence is TGCGCCAGCAGCCTAGGGGGCCATAGCTCTGGAAACACCATATATTTT. Translating gives CASSLGGHSSGNTIYF.

This chain links TRBV9 with TRBJ2-5; perhaps D is TRBD1 or TRBD2 (5 bases each). Trimming pared 0 bases from V and 5 bases from J, leaving 17 bases between. The CDR3 is 16 amino acids. Germline V gene sequence: CDR1 SGDLS, CDR2 YYNGEE. In DNA, the CDR3 is TGTGCCAGCAGCGTAGACTCGGGGCGCACTCCCGAGACCCAGTACTTC. Encoded protein: CASSVDSGRTPETQYF. The whole variable domain, remainder taken from reference TRBV9 and TRBJ2-5, is DSGVTQTPKHLITATGQRVTLRCSPRSGDLSVYWYQQSLDQGLQFLIQYYNGEERAKGNILERFSAQQFPDLHSELNLSSLELGDSALYFCASSVDSGRTPETQYFGPGTRLLVL.

The V call is TRBV7-2, the J call TRBJ1-5; D is uncertain. Between the trimmed V and J ends, which lost 0 bases and 6 bases, there was a span of 9 bases. There are 14 residues in the CDR3. Per germline, CDR1 SGHTA and CDR2 FQGNSA. Written as DNA, the CDR3 is TGTGCCAGCAGCTTAGCTCCGGCTTTTCAGCCCCAGCATTTT. This encodes CASSLAPAFQPQHF.

In its sample, this clone was seen once. The chain couples TRBV7-2 to TRBJ1-1; 8 positions agree with TRBD1. This CDR3 comprises 14 residues. With V trimmed by 5 bases and J by 4 bases, 6 bases remained unmatched. Germline values: CDR1 SGHTA, CDR2 FQGNSA. CDR3 in amino acids: CASSALQGVTEAFF. DNA for the CDR3: TGTGCCAGCAGCGCCTTACAGGGGGTCACTGAAGCTTTCTTT. Based on the CDR3 plus reference TRBV7-2 and TRBJ1-1, the full variable domain is GAGVSQSPSNKVTEKGKDVELRCDPISGHTALYWYRQSLGQGLEFLIYFQGNSAPDKSGLPSDRFSAERTGGSVSTLTIQRTQQEDSAVYLCASSALQGVTEAFFGQGTRLTVV.

The chain carries TRBV27 and TRBJ1-1, with D unclear. Between the trimmed V and J ends, which lost 4 bases and 1 base, there was a span of 10 bases. Germline V gene data show CDR1 as MNHEY and CDR2 as SMNVEV (reference sequence). This CDR3 is built from 14 residues. The CDR3: CASSYLKQNTEAFF. The CDR3 nucleotides are TGTGCCAGCAGTTATCTCAAACAGAACACTGAAGCTTTCTTT.

The chain combines TRBV3-1 (or the pseudogene TRBV3-2) with TRBJ1-5; possibly TRBD1 for D (5 bases). Germline V gives CDR1 LGHDT, CDR2 YNNKEL (reference sequence). Trimming pared 0 bases from V and 5 bases from J, leaving 11 bases between. This CDR3 is 15 amino acids long. CDR3 bases: TGTGCCAGCAGCCAAGATGGGGCAGGGCATCAGCCCCAGCATTTT. Its translation is CASSQDGAGHQPQHF.

The chain carries TRBV7-2 and TRBJ2-5; tentative D call: TRBD1 (6 bases). Germline-derived CDR1 and CDR2 are SGHTA and FQGNSA. The CDR3 length is 15 residues. Trimming stripped 2 bases from V and 5 bases from J, with 15 bases between. CDR3 in amino acids: CASSLSPQGWETQYF. The CDR3 region has the DNA TGTGCCAGCAGCTTATCCCCTCAGGGGTGGGAGACCCAGTACTTC.

The chain couples TRBV5-1 to TRBJ1-6; D is possibly TRBD1 (6 bases). Germline-derived CDR1 and CDR2 are SGHRS and YFSETQ. Trimming shortened V by 3 bases and J by 9 bases, and 13 bases separated the two germline ends. The CDR3 is made up of 14 amino acids. CDR3 in amino acids: CASSSPGAPSPLHF. CDR3 in DNA: TGCGCCAGCAGCTCTCCAGGGGCGCCTTCACCCCTCCACTTT.